This T cell receptor (beta chain) was documented in a study of blood T cell repertoires in COVID-19. Study summary: Sources were T cells, B-cell-depleted T cells, or PBMCs; the material itself was cDNA or gDNA.

Germline CDR1 is LGHNA and CDR2 is YSLEER. The CDR3 is 17 residues long. Trimming cost V 1 base and J 2 bases, with 15 bases left between them. In the original processing: Amplification from reference gene primers served as the basis for estimated nucleated cell counts. Profiled with immunoSEQ multiplex PCR; TCRdb holds only in-frame clones, not every one. V and J calls and clone size follow that table, whereas D and trimming were derived from the DNA. Of 59,000 or so clones in the sample, under 95% were seen once. This TCR was sampled from a human donor in a cohort sampled during active COVID-19. This chain uses TRBV4-3 with TRBJ2-1; perhaps TRBD2 as D (6 bases). The sample consisted of peripheral blood. The chain's CDR3 is CASSQGRVPLAYNEQFF. In nucleotides, the CDR3 is TGCGCCAGCAGCCAAGGGAGGGTCCCCCTGGCCTACAATGAGCAGTTCTTC.